The sequence of this T cell receptor (beta chain) was determined in a study of cytomegalovirus exposure and HLA in healthy donors. Study-level information: The Caucasian-associated ancestry cluster contained more than 75% of the roughly 400 genotyped donors.

Study outcomes and limitations: Among TCR sequences, most were rare, though some public TCRs appeared in many donors.

This PCR relied on a set of 60 Vbeta primers and 13 Jbeta primers. In the original workflow: Counted up in a later analysis, unique TCR beta chains came to approximately 77 million, with around 12 million shared. Using immunoSEQ multiplex PCR, the repertoire was profiled, and TCRdb retains in-frame clones only, with some absent. The DNA gave D and trimming, while V, J and clone size come from that table. The data hold 180,000 or so clones, with over 70% observed a single time. A remark on this clone: The antigen is undetermined.

Trimming shortened V by 2 bases and J by 0 bases, and 11 bases separated the two germline ends. This CDR3 contains 17 residues. Per the germline V gene, CDR1 is SEHNR and CDR2 is FQNEAQ (reference sequence). The receptor comes from a man between 18 and 29 years old in good health and CMV-seronegative. The sequenced sample consisted of PBMCs. V and J are TRBV7-9 and TRBJ2-6; weak D call: TRBD1 (5 bases). The CDR3 DNA reads TGTGCCAGCAGCTTACAGGGAAGTATCTCTGGGGCCAACGTCCTGACTTTC. As protein: CASSLQGSISGANVLTF.